This T cell receptor (beta chain) originates from a study of T cells and Merkel cell carcinoma outcomes. Points from the study as a whole: In Merkel cell carcinoma, repertoire and T-cell density reportedly predicted outcomes.

In the case of this clone: The target antigen is unknown.

Repertoires were generated with immunoSEQ multiplex PCR, while TCRdb's copy carries only in-frame clones and drops some. There are roughly 1,800 clones in the sample; under 95% occur only once, and roughly 5% lies in the top ten. Trimming left V 4 bases short and J 1 base short, with 19 bases between. The germline V gene has CDR1 MNHEY and CDR2 SMNVEV (reference sequence). This CDR3 has 18 amino acids. Sequencing was done on a sample of tumor tissue from Merkel cell carcinoma. This receptor was taken from a human donor with Merkel cell carcinoma. The rearrangement joins TRBV27 to TRBJ1-4; D is unclear. The CDR3 DNA is TGTGCCAGCAGTTCCTACACGGACTCCATGAGAACTAATGAAAAACTGTTTTTT. This gives the protein CASSSYTDSMRTNEKLFF.